Included here is one T cell receptor (beta chain) sequence, with context. Its antigen is not identified. The entry originates in a study of shared clonotypes between healthy human individuals. The study, taken as a whole, reports: Between four donors, naive CD4 clonotypes were shared at a level of roughly 5.5%. Apart from blood, nothing was sampled; tissue repertoires likely differ.

The genomic DNA of each subset was split evenly across several immunoSEQ plates. Here immunoSEQ multiplex PCR was the method, and the copy in TCRdb shows in-frame clones only, minus some. The sample includes about 2.3 million clones, roughly 93% of them seen just once. Only Caucasian adults living in Nashville, Tennessee made up the donor group. Sequenced sample: naive CD4+ T cells from PBMCs. Described subset: CD45RA+ positively selected. This TCR was sampled from a man between 18 and 29 years old in good health. Some clones in this sample may be carry-over from other donors' samples.

CDR3 sequence: CASSFRVGNTGELFF. In DNA form, the CDR3 reads TGTGCCAGCAGTTTCCGGGTGGGGAACACCGGGGAGCTGTTTTTT. The J gene is TRBJ2-2, the V gene TRBV6-5, with no clear D. Per the germline V gene, CDR1 is MNHEY and CDR2 is SVGAGI. This CDR3 has 15 residues. The germline V and J ends were trimmed by 4 bases and 1 base, with 10 bases remaining between them.